This TCR beta chain was sequenced in a study of OX40 agonist ivuxolimab in advanced cancers. The method was immunoSEQ multiplex PCR; TCRdb's version includes in-frame clones alone and lacks a portion of them. The table lists approximately 50,000 clones, 85% to 95% of them singletons. This clone was seen once. CDR1 and CDR2 from the germline V gene are LGHNT and FRNRAP. The CDR3 length is 21 residues. Losses at the gene ends were 2 bases for V and 1 base for J; bases not matched to a gene: 18. This material consisted of CD4+ or CD8+ T cells sorted from blood, taken in a trial of the OX40 agonist ivuxolimab. This receptor was obtained from an adult with an advanced solid tumor such as melanoma, head and neck, liver or kidney cancer. The chain is built from TRBV12-5 and TRBJ2-3; 10 positions match TRBD2. The CDR3 nucleotides are TGTGCTAGTGGTTTGACGCGGGACAGGCGGCTAGCGGGAGTGGGCACAGATACGCAGTATTTT. Translating gives CASGLTRDRRLAGVGTDTQYF.